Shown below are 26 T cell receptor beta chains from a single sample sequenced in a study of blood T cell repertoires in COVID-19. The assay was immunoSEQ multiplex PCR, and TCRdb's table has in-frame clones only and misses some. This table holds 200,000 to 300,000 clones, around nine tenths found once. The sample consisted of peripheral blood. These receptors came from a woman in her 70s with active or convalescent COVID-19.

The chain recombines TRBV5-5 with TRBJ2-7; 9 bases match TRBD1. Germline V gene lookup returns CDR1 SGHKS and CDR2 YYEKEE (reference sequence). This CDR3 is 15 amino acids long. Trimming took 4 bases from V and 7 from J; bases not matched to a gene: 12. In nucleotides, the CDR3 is TGTGCCAGCAGCCCGAGGCGGACAGGGGCGGGGGAGCAGTACTTC. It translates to CASSPRRTGAGEQYF.

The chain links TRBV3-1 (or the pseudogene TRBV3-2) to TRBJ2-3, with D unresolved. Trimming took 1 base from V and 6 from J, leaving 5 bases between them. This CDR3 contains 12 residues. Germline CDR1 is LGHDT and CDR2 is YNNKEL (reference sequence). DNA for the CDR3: TGTGCCAGCAGCCAAGTCGTTGATACGCAGTATTTT. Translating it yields CASSQVVDTQYF.

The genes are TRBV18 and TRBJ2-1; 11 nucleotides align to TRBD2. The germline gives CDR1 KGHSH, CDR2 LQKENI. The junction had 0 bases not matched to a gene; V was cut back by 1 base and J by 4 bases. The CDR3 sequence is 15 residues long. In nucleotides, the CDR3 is TGTGCCAGCTCACCACTAGCGGGGGGGTACAATGAGCAGTTCTTC. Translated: CASSPLAGGYNEQFF. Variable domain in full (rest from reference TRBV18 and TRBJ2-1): NAGVMQNPRHLVRRRGQEARLRCSPMKGHSHVYWYRQLPEEGLKFMVYLQKENIIDESGMPKERFSAEFPKEGPSILRIQQVVRGDSAAYFCASSPLAGGYNEQFFGPGTRLTVL.

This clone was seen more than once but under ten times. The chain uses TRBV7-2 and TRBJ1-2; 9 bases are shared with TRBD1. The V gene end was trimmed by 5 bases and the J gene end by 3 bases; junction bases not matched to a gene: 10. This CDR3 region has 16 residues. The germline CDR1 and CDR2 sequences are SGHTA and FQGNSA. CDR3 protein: CASSLYNRGPYYGYTF. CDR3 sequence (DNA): TGTGCCAGCAGCCTTTACAACAGGGGGCCTTACTATGGCTACACCTTC.

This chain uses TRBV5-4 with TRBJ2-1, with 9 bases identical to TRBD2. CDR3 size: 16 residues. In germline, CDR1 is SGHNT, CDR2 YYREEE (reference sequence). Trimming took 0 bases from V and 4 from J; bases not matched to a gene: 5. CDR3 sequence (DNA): TGTGCCAGCAGCTTGGCGGCTAGCGGGGTTTACAATGAGCAGTTCTTC. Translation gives CASSLAASGVYNEQFF.

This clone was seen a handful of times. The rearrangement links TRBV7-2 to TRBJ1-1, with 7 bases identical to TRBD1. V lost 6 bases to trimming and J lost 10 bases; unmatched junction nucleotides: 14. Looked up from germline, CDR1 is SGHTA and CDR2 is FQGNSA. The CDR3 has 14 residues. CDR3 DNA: TGTGCCAGCAGTCTGGCAGGGGGACGATTGGGAGCTTTCTTT. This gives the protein CASSLAGGRLGAFF.

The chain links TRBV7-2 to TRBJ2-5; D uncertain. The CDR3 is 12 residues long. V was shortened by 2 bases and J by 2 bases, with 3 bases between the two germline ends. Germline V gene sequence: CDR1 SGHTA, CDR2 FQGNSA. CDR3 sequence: CASSLQQETQYF. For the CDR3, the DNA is TGTGCCAGCAGCTTACAGCAAGAGACCCAGTACTTC.

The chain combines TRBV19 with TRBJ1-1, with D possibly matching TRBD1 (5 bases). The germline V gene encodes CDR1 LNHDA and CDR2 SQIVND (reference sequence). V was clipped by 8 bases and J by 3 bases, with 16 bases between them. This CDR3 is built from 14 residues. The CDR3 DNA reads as TGTGCCAGTTCCGCAGGGCTAATCGACACTGAAGCTTTCTTT. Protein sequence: CASSAGLIDTEAFF.

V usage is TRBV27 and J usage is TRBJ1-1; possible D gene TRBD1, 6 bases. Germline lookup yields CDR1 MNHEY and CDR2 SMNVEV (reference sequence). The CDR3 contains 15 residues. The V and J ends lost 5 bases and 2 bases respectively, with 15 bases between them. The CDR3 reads CASSLRGRGNTEAFF. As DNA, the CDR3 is TGTGCCAGCAGTCTCAGGGGACGGGGAAACACTGAAGCTTTCTTT.

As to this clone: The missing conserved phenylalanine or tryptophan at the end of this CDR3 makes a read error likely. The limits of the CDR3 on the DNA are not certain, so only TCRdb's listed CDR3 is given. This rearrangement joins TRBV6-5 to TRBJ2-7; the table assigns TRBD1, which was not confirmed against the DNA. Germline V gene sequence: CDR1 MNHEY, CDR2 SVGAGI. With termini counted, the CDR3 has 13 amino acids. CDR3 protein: CASSPSPQGRFIL.

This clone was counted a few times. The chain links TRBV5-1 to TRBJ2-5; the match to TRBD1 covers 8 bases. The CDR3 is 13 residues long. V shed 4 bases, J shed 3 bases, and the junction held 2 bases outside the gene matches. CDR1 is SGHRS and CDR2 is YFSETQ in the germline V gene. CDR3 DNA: TGCGCCAGCAGCCCGACAGGGGAAGAGACCCAGTACTTC. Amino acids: CASSPTGEETQYF.

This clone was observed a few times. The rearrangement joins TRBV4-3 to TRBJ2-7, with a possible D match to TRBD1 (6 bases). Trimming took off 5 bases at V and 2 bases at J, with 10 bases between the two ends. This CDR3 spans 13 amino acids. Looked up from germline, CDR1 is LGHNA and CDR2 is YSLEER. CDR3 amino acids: CASSGRDTYEQYF. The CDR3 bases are TGCGCCAGCAGCGGCCGGGACACCTACGAGCAGTACTTC.

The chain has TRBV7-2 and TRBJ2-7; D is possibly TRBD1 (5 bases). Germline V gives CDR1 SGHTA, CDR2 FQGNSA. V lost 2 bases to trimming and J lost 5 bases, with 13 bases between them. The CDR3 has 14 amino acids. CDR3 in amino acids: CASSLSVRVDEQYF. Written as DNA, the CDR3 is TGTGCCAGCAGCTTAAGTGTCAGGGTCGACGAGCAGTACTTC.

CDR3 in amino acids: CASSPLQGDFGNTIYF. The CDR3, as DNA: TGTGCCAGCTCACCACTCCAGGGGGACTTTGGAAACACCATATATTTT. The rearrangement links TRBV18 to TRBJ1-3; the match to TRBD1 covers 7 bases. J gave up 3 bases and V 1 base, and 6 bases lay outside the gene matches. Germline V gene lookup returns CDR1 KGHSH and CDR2 LQKENI. This CDR3 has 16 amino acids. The full variable domain, completed using reference TRBV18 and TRBJ1-3, is NAGVMQNPRHLVRRRGQEARLRCSPMKGHSHVYWYRQLPEEGLKFMVYLQKENIIDESGMPKERFSAEFPKEGPSILRIQQVVRGDSAAYFCASSPLQGDFGNTIYFGEGSWLTVV.

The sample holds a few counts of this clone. The CDR3 DNA is TGTGCCAGCTCAGGGACAGCCGATCAGCCCCAGCATTTT. It yields the protein CASSGTADQPQHF. The rearrangement joins TRBV2 to TRBJ1-5; TRBD1 aligns across 7 bases. The germline V gene encodes CDR1 SNHLY and CDR2 FYNNEI. The CDR3 loop spans 13 amino acids. V trimming: 8 bases; J trimming: 5 bases; junction bases outside the gene matches: 6.

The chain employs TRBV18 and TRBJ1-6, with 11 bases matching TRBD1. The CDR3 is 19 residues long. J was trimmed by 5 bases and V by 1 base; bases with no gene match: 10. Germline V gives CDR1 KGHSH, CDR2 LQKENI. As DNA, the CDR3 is TGTGCCAGCTCACCACGTTCCGTTGGACAGGGGGCCAATAATTCACCCCTCCACTTT. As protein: CASSPRSVGQGANNSPLHF.

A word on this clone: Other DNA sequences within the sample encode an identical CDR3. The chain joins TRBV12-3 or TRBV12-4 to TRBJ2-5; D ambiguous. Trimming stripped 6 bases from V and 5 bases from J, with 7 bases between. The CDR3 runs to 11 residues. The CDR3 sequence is CASSLRETQYF. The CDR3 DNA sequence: TGTGCCAGCAGCTTACGGGAGACCCAGTACTTC.

The CDR3 protein is CATRSSSYEQYF. DNA for the CDR3: TGTGCCACCAGATCTAGCTCCTACGAGCAGTACTTC. The chain has TRBV15 and TRBJ2-7; D ambiguous. V dropped 6 bases and J dropped 0 bases, with 6 bases sitting between them. Germline values: CDR1 LNHNV, CDR2 YYDKDF (reference sequence). The CDR3 length is 12 residues.

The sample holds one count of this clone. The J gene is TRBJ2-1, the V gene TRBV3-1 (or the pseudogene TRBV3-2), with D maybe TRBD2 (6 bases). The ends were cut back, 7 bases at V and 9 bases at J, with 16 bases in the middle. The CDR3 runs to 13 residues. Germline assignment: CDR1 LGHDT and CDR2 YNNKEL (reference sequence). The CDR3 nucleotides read TGTGCCAGCAAGTTATCGGGGGATATTGAGCAGTTCTTC. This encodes CASKLSGDIEQFF.

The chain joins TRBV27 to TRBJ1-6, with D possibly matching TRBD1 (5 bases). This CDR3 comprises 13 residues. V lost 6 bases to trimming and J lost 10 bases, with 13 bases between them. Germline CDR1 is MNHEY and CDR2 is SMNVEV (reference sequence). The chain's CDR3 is CASSLGGGSPLHF. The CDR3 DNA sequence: TGTGCCAGCAGCCTTGGGGGGGGGTCACCCCTCCACTTT.

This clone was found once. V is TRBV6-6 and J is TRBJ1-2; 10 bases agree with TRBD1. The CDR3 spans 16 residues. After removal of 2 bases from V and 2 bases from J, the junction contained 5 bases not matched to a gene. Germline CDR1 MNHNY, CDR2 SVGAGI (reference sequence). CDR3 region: CASSYGRTGGNYGYTF. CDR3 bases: TGTGCCAGCAGTTACGGCCGGACAGGGGGAAACTATGGCTACACCTTC.

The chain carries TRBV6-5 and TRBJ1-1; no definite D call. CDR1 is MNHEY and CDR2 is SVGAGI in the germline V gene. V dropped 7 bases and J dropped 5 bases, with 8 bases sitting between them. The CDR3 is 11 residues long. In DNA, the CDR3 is TGTGCCAGCACGGGGTTGACTGAAGCTTTCTTT. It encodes CASTGLTEAFF.

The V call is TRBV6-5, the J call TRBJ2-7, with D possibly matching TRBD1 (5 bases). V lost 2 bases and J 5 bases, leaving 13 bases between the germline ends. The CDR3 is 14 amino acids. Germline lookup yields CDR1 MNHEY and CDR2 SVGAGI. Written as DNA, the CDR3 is TGTGCCAGCAGTTACCGGACCCAGGGTGACGAGCAGTACTTC. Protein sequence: CASSYRTQGDEQYF.

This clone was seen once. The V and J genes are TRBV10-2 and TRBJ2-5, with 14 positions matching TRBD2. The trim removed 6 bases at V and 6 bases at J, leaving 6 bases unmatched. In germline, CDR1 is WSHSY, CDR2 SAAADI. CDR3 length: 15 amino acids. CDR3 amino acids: CASRPTSGGAQTQYF. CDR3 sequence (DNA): TGCGCCAGCAGACCGACTAGCGGGGGGGCACAGACCCAGTACTTC.

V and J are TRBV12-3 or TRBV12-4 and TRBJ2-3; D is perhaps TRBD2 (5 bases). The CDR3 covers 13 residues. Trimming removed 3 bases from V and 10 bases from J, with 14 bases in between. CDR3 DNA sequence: TGTGCCAGCAGTTTGGGTGGGCAGAGGGCGCAGTATTTT. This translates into CASSLGGQRAQYF.

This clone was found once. The CDR3: CASRTGNQPQHF. DNA for the CDR3: TGTGCCAGCAGGACAGGAAATCAGCCCCAGCATTTT. The J gene is TRBJ1-5, the V gene TRBV12-3 or TRBV12-4; possibly TRBD1 for D (6 bases). Deletions cut 6 bases from V and 4 bases from J, with 7 bases between. This CDR3 is built from 12 residues.